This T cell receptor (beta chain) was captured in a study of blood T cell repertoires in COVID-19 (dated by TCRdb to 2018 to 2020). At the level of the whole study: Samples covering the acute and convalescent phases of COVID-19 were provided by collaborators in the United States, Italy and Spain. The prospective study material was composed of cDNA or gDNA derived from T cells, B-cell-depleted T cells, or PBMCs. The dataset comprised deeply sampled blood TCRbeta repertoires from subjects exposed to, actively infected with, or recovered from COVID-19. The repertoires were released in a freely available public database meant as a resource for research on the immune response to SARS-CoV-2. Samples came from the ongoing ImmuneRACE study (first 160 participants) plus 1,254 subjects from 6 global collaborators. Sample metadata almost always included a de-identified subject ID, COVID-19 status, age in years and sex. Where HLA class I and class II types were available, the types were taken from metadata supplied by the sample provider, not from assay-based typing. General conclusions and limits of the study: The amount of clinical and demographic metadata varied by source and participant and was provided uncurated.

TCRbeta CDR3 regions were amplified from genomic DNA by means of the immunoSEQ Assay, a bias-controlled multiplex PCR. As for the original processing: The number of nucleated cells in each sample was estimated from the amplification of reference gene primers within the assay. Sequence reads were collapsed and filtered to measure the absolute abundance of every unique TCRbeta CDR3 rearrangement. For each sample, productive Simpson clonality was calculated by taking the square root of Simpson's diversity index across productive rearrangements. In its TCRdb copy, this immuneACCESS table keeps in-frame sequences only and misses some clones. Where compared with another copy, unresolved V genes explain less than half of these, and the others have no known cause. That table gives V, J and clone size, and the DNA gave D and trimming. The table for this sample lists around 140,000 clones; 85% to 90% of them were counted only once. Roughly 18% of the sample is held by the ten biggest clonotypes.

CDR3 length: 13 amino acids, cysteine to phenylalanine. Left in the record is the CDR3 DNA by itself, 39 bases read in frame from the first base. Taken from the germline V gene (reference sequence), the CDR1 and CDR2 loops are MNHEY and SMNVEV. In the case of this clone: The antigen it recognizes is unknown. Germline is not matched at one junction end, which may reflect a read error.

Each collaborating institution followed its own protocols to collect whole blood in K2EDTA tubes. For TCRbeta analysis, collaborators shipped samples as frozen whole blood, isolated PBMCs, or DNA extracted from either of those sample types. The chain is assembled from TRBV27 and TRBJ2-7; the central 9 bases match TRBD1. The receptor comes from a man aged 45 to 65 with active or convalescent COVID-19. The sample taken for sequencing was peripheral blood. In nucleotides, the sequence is TGTGCCAGCAGTCAAAACAGGGGGCGTCATATTGGCTTC. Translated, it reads CASSQNRGRHIGF.